This T cell receptor (beta chain) is drawn from a study of T cells after yellow fever vaccination. The CDR3 extends over 15 amino acids. Trimming at V came to 3 bases and at J to 6 bases, leaving 9 bases not matched to a gene. CDR1 is MNHEY, CDR2 SMNVEV, per germline (reference sequence). This clonotype showed up many times. TCRdb redid the calling of the 5' RACE reads with MiXCR, one entry per CDR3 protein. Of around 53,000 distinct CDR3 sequences listed, 6.5% to 8% were seen once; the top ten hold approximately 25%. The study's findings and limits: In post-booster samples, most primary-vaccination clones reappeared (roughly 96% CD4, over 70% CD8). By day 5 rather than day 15, the secondary response had peaked, though it was weaker.

The starting material was CD8+ T cells not binding an NS4B(214-222) dextramer, sorted from PBMCs, obtained around 45 days after the first yellow fever vaccination. This sequence joins TRBV27 and TRBJ2-3, with 7 positions matching TRBD1. The TCR was taken from a man aged 18 to 29 who received the YFV17D yellow fever vaccine. CDR3 sequence (DNA): TGTGCCAGCAGTTTTACGGGACAGATGTTCGATACGCAGTATTTT. Protein product: CASSFTGQMFDTQYF.